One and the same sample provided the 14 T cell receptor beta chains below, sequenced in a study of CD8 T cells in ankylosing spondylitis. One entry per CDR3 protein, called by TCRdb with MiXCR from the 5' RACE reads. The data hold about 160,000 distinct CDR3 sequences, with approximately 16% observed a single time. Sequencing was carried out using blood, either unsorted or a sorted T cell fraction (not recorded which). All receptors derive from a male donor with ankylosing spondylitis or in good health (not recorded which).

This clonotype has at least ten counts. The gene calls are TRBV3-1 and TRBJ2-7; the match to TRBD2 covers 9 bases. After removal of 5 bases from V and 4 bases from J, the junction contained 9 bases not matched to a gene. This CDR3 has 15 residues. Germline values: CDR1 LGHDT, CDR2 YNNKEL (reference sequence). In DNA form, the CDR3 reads TGTGCCAGCAGCACGACTAGCGGCCTTGGGTACGAGCAGTACTTC. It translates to CASSTTSGLGYEQYF.

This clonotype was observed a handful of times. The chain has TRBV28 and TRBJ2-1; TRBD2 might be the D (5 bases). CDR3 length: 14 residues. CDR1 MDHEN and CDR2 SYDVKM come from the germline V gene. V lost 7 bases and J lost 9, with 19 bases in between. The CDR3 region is CASTPPVSDREQFF. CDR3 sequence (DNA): TGTGCCAGCACCCCTCCGGTTAGCGATCGTGAGCAGTTCTTC.

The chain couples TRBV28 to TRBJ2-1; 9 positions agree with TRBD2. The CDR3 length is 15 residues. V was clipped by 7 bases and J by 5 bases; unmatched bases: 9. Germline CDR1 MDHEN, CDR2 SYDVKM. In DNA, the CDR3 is TGTGCCAGCACCGAGGGACTAGCAAAGAACAATGAGCAGTTCTTC. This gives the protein CASTEGLAKNNEQFF.

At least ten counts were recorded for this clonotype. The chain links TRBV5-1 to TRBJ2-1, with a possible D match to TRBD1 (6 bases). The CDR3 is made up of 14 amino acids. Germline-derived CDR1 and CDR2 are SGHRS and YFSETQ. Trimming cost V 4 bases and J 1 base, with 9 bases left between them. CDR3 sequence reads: CASSIGQSYNEQFF. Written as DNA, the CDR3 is TGCGCCAGCAGCATCGGACAGTCCTACAATGAGCAGTTCTTC. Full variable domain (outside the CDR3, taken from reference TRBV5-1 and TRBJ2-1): KAGVTQTPRYLIKTRGQQVTLSCSPISGHRSVSWYQQTPGQGLQFLFEYFSETQRNKGNFPGRFSGRQFSNSRSEMNVSTLELGDSALYLCASSIGQSYNEQFFGPGTRLTVL.

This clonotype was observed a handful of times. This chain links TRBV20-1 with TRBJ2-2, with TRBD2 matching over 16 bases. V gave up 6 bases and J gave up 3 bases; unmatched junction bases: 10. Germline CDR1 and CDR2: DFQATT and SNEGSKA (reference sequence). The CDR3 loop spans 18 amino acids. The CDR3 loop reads CSAATGLAGGTDTGELFF. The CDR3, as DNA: TGCAGTGCCGCTACGGGACTAGCGGGAGGGACGGACACCGGGGAGCTGTTTTTT.

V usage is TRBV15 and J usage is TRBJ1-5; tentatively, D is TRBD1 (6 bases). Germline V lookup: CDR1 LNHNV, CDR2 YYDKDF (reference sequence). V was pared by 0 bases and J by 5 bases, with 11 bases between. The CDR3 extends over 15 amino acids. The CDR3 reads CATSRDQGLDQPQHF. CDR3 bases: TGTGCCACCAGCAGAGATCAGGGGTTAGATCAGCCCCAGCATTTT.

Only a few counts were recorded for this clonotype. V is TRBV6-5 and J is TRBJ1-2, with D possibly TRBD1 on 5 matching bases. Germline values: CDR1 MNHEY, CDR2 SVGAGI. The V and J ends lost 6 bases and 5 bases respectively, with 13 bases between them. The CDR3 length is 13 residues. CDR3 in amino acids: CASSRQREYGYTF. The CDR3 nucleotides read TGTGCCAGCAGCCGACAGCGAGAGTATGGCTACACCTTC.

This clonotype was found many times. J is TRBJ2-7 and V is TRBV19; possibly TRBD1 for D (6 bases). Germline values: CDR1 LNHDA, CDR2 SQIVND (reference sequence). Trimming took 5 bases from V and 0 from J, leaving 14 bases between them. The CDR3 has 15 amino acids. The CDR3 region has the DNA TGTGCCAGTAGTCTGAGGACAGTCGGCTCCTACGAGCAGTACTTC. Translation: CASSLRTVGSYEQYF.

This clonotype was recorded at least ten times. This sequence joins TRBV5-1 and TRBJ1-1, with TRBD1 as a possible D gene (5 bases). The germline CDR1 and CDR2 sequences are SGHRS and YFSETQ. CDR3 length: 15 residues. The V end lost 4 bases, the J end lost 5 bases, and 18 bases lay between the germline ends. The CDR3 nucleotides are TGCGCCAGCAGCCCACAGTGGGGCGCGGGAACTGAAGCTTTCTTT. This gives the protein CASSPQWGAGTEAFF.

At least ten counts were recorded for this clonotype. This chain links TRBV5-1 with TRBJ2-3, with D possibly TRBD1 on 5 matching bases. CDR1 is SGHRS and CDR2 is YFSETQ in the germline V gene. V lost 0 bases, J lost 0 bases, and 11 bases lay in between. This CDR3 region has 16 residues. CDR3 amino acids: CASSLAWQGSTDTQYF. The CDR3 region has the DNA TGCGCCAGCAGCTTGGCCTGGCAGGGAAGCACAGATACGCAGTATTTT.

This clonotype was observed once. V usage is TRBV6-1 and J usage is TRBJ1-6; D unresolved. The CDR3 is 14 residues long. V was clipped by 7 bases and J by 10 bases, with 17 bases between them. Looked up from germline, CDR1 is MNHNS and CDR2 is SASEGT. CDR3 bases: TGTGCCAGCACCTCGTGGTTGTCGGGCTCACCCCTCCACTTT. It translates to CASTSWLSGSPLHF.

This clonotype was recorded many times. CDR3 sequence: CASRGQGNSPLHF. In nucleotides, the CDR3 is TGTGCCAGCAGAGGACAGGGAAATTCACCCCTCCACTTT. The rearrangement joins TRBV27 to TRBJ1-6, with 8 bases aligning to TRBD1. The V gene end was trimmed by 6 bases and the J gene end by 7 bases; junction bases not matched to a gene: 2. The V gene's germline CDR1 is MNHEY and CDR2 SMNVEV (reference sequence). The CDR3 consists of 13 residues.

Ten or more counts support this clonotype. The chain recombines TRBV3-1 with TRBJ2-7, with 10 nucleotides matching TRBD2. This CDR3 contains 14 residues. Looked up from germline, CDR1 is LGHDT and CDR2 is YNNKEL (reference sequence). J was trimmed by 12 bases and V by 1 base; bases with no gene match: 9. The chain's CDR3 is CASSQGWLAGVTYF. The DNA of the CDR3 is TGTGCCAGCAGCCAAGGATGGCTAGCGGGAGTCACGTACTTC.

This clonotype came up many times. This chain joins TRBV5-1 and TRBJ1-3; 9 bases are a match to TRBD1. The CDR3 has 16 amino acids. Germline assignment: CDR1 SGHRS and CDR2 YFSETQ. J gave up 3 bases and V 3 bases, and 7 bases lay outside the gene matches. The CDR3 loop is CASSYTGQGYGNTIYF. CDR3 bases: TGCGCCAGCAGCTACACGGGACAGGGATATGGAAACACCATATATTTT.